The 26 T cell receptor beta chains below come from one sample, sequenced in a study of Ad26.COV2.S vaccination and SARS-CoV-2 variants. Treatment of the sample: 19 received Ad26.COV2.S at low or high dose, single or two shots; roughly five received placebo; per-sample allocation not given. Sample collection was performed on day 63 after the first vaccine or placebo injection. TCRdb keeps only in-frame clones here, not all; method: immunoSEQ multiplex PCR. The sample yields over 400,000 clones, 89% seen once. The starting material was peripheral blood, obtained in a trial of Ad26.COV2.S vaccine versus placebo. The origin of the receptors is a person aged 18-65 years who received the Ad26.COV2.S COVID-19 vaccine or a placebo.

The V gene is TRBV2, the J gene TRBJ1-3; D remains ambiguous. Between the trimmed V and J ends, which lost 5 bases and 0 bases, there was a span of 17 bases. The CDR3 has 17 residues. Germline assignment: CDR1 SNHLY and CDR2 FYNNEI. The CDR3, as DNA: TGTGCCAGCAGTATAATTGGGGTCCCAAGCTCTGGAAACACCATATATTTT. It yields the protein CASSIIGVPSSGNTIYF.

This chain links TRBV5-8 with TRBJ1-2, with D perhaps matching TRBD1 (6 bases). V lost 2 bases to trimming and J lost 3 bases, with 14 bases between them. Germline V CDR1 and CDR2: SGHTS, YDEGEE. This CDR3 spans 15 amino acids. For the CDR3, the DNA is TGTGCCAGCAGCTTCGAGGGGGACTGGGACTATGGCTACACCTTC. Protein sequence: CASSFEGDWDYGYTF. Full variable domain (missing parts from reference TRBV5-8 and TRBJ1-2): EAGVTQSPTHLIKTRGQQATLRCSPISGHTSVYWYQQALGLGLQFLLWYDEGEERNRGNFPPRFSGRQFPNYSSELNVNALELEDSALYLCASSFEGDWDYGYTFGSGTRLTVV.

The V call is TRBV28, the J call TRBJ1-5; D is possibly TRBD1 (5 bases). With 2 bases removed from V and 3 bases from J, the gap between germline ends came to 14 bases. The germline V gene has CDR1 MDHEN and CDR2 SYDVKM. The CDR3 is 16 residues long. The CDR3 nucleotides are TGTGCCAGCAGTTTAGCAGGGACCTTTAACAATCAGCCCCAGCATTTT. This translates into CASSLAGTFNNQPQHF.

The chain recombines TRBV9 with TRBJ2-7, with TRBD1 as a possible D gene (6 bases). The CDR3 sequence is 15 residues long. Per the germline V gene, CDR1 is SGDLS and CDR2 is YYNGEE. V lost 0 bases and J lost 3, with 13 bases in between. In nucleotides, the CDR3 is TGTGCCAGCAGCGTAGGGGCAGGGGCTGGCTACGAGCAGTACTTC. This codes for CASSVGAGAGYEQYF.

The chain uses TRBV19 and TRBJ2-7; 14 bases match TRBD2. CDR1 and CDR2 from the germline V gene are LNHDA and SQIVND (reference sequence). Trimming cost V 4 bases and J 5 bases; bases outside gene matches: 4. This CDR3 spans 15 amino acids. The CDR3 is CASSRGLAGVHEQYV. The CDR3 region has the DNA TGTGCCAGTAGTAGGGGACTAGCGGGAGTCCACGAGCAGTACGTC.

V gene TRBV5-5 combines with J gene TRBJ1-6, with a tentative D call TRBD1 (5 bases). The CDR3 runs 12 residues. Trimming stripped 5 bases from V and 11 bases from J, with 11 bases between. The germline V gene encodes CDR1 SGHKS and CDR2 YYEKEE (reference sequence). The CDR3 is CASRFWGAPLHF. The CDR3 DNA sequence: TGTGCCAGCAGGTTTTGGGGGGCACCCCTCCACTTT.

The rearrangement uses TRBV5-1 and TRBJ2-5; TRBD2 aligns across 7 bases. Losses at the gene ends were 0 bases for V and 4 bases for J; bases not matched to a gene: 6. CDR1 is SGHRS, CDR2 YFSETQ, per germline. The length of the CDR3 is 15 residues. Here the CDR3 reads CASSLAGGSAETQYF. CDR3 coding DNA: TGCGCCAGCAGCTTGGCCGGGGGGTCGGCAGAGACCCAGTACTTC. The variable domain in full, with the rest retrieved from reference TRBV5-1 and TRBJ2-5, is KAGVTQTPRYLIKTRGQQVTLSCSPISGHRSVSWYQQTPGQGLQFLFEYFSETQRNKGNFPGRFSGRQFSNSRSEMNVSTLELGDSALYLCASSLAGGSAETQYFGPGTRLLVL.

The rearrangement joins TRBV28 to TRBJ2-7; TRBD1 is a possible D gene (7 bases). The V gene's germline CDR1 is MDHEN and CDR2 SYDVKM. This CDR3 has 15 amino acids. V dropped 7 bases and J dropped 4 bases, with 20 bases sitting between them. CDR3 sequence (DNA): TGTGCCAGCACCCCGGCCCAGGGGGGCAGATACGAGCAGTACTTC. It codes for CASTPAQGGRYEQYF.

V gene TRBV18 combines with J gene TRBJ2-3; tentatively, D is TRBD2 (5 bases). V lost 3 bases and J lost 13, with 17 bases in between. CDR3 size: 13 residues. CDR1 is KGHSH and CDR2 is LQKENI in the germline V gene. The CDR3 here is CASSPRTAVGEYF. In nucleotides, the CDR3 is TGTGCCAGCTCACCCCGGACCGCAGTCGGGGAGTATTTT.

This clone has just a few counts. Other DNA sequences in this sample translate to the same CDR3. The chain couples TRBV18 to TRBJ1-2; D may be TRBD1 (6 bases). Germline V CDR1 and CDR2: KGHSH, LQKENI. V shed 1 base and J shed 8 bases, with 11 bases lying between them. This CDR3 has 13 amino acids. CDR3 amino acids: CASSPQGVYGYTF. DNA for the CDR3: TGTGCCAGCTCACCACAGGGGGTATACGGCTACACCTTC.

V and J are TRBV18 and TRBJ2-3, with 7 bases aligning to TRBD1. This CDR3 is built from 11 residues. The ends lost 5 bases at V and 14 bases at J; junction bases unmatched: 7. Germline CDR1 KGHSH, CDR2 LQKENI. CDR3 region: CASSGGQRGYF. Here the CDR3 DNA reads TGTGCCAGCTCAGGGGGACAGCGTGGGTATTTT. Variable domain in full (rest from reference TRBV18 and TRBJ2-3): NAGVMQNPRHLVRRRGQEARLRCSPMKGHSHVYWYRQLPEEGLKFMVYLQKENIIDESGMPKERFSAEFPKEGPSILRIQQVVRGDSAAYFCASSGGQRGYFGPGTRLTVL.

V is TRBV11-3 and J is TRBJ2-3; a weak D match, TRBD2 (6 bases). Germline V gene sequence: CDR1 SGHNT, CDR2 YENEEA. V dropped 5 bases and J dropped 6 bases, with 15 bases sitting between them. The CDR3 length is 14 residues. The CDR3 protein is CASSPRSGGDTQYF. As DNA, the CDR3 is TGTGCCAGCAGCCCCCGATCTGGGGGGGATACGCAGTATTTT.

The J gene is TRBJ2-5, the V gene TRBV5-1; TRBD2 might be the D (6 bases). Germline V gene lookup returns CDR1 SGHRS and CDR2 YFSETQ. Trimming stripped 0 bases from V and 1 base from J, with 16 bases between. This CDR3 contains 17 residues. The CDR3 loop reads CASSLGGRGSLQETQYF. The CDR3 DNA follows: TGCGCCAGCAGCTTGGGTGGGCGGGGATCCCTCCAAGAGACCCAGTACTTC.

This rearrangement joins TRBV18 to TRBJ2-7, with 7 bases aligning to TRBD1. With V trimmed by 1 base and J by 0 bases, 6 bases remained unmatched. There are 16 residues in the CDR3. In germline, CDR1 is KGHSH, CDR2 LQKENI. CDR3 nucleotides: TGTGCCAGCTCACCACAGGACAGGCAGAGCTCCTACGAGCAGTACGTC. As protein: CASSPQDRQSSYEQYV.

This chain uses TRBV24-1 with TRBJ2-1, with TRBD1 matching over 7 bases. CDR1 is KGHDR and CDR2 is SFDVKD in the germline V gene. V shed 0 bases, J shed 5 bases, and the junction held 6 bases outside the gene matches. This CDR3 has 16 residues. The CDR3 loop reads CATSDLGYRGHNEQFF. In DNA form, the CDR3 reads TGTGCCACCAGTGATTTGGGGTATAGGGGGCACAATGAGCAGTTCTTC.

The chain joins TRBV2 to TRBJ2-7; D unclear. Germline values: CDR1 SNHLY, CDR2 FYNNEI. The V gene lost 2 bases and the J gene lost 2 bases, with 10 bases spanning the gap. This CDR3 is 14 amino acids long. The CDR3 DNA sequence: TGTGCCAGCAGTGAACCGGAGAGAACCTACGAGCAGTACGTC. Translated: CASSEPERTYEQYV.

V gene TRBV27 combines with J gene TRBJ1-1; D gene ambiguous. Germline V gene sequence: CDR1 MNHEY, CDR2 SMNVEV (reference sequence). V was cut by 0 bases and J by 5 bases, with 13 bases left in between. The length of the CDR3 is 15 residues. The CDR3, as DNA: TGTGCCAGCAGTTTATCGACGGGAACTGTGACTGAAGCTTTCTTT. The encoded protein is CASSLSTGTVTEAFF.

The chain joins TRBV7-2 to TRBJ2-1, with TRBD2 matching over 9 bases. J gave up 4 bases and V 2 bases, and 3 bases lay outside the gene matches. Germline assignment: CDR1 SGHTA and CDR2 FQGNSA. The CDR3 is 15 residues long. CDR3 DNA sequence: TGTGCCAGCAGCTTACTAGCGGGATATTACAATGAGCAGTTCTTC. It encodes CASSLLAGYYNEQFF. Drawing the rest from reference TRBV7-2 and TRBJ2-1, the complete variable domain is GAGVSQSPSNKVTEKGKDVELRCDPISGHTALYWYRQSLGQGLEFLIYFQGNSAPDKSGLPSDRFSAERTGGSVSTLTIQRTQQEDSAVYLCASSLLAGYYNEQFFGPGTRLTVL.

The V gene is TRBV18, the J gene TRBJ2-1, with no clear D. Trimming shortened V by 2 bases and J by 2 bases, and 16 bases separated the two germline ends. This CDR3 is 17 amino acids long. Germline V gene sequence: CDR1 KGHSH, CDR2 LQKENI. The CDR3 nucleotides are TGTGCCAGCTCACCATTGATGGCTTCCCCCACCTACAATGAGCAGTTCTTC. The encoded protein is CASSPLMASPTYNEQFF.

The CDR3: CASSLGRGFRLSGSNQPQHF. CDR3 nucleotides: TGTGCCAGCAGTTTGGGGAGGGGATTTCGACTCTCGGGTAGCAATCAGCCCCAGCATTTT. The chain links TRBV28 to TRBJ1-5, with D maybe TRBD1 (5 bases). The V and J ends lost 3 bases and 0 bases respectively, with 24 bases between them. This CDR3 spans 20 amino acids. Germline CDR1 reads MDHEN; CDR2 reads SYDVKM.

This chain links TRBV5-5 with TRBJ1-1; D might be TRBD1 (5 bases). The CDR3 contains 15 residues. The germline V and J ends were trimmed by 4 bases and 0 bases, with 13 bases remaining between them. Per germline, CDR1 SGHKS and CDR2 YYEKEE (reference sequence). The CDR3 protein is CASSPTQGLNTEAFF. CDR3 bases: TGTGCCAGCAGCCCCACCCAGGGCCTGAACACTGAAGCTTTCTTT. Full variable domain (rest looked up from reference TRBV5-5 and TRBJ1-1): DAGVTQSPTHLIKTRGQQVTLRCSPISGHKSVSWYQQVLGQGPQFIFQYYEKEERGRGNFPDRFSARQFPNYSSELNVNALLLGDSALYLCASSPTQGLNTEAFFGQGTRLTVV.

The J gene is TRBJ2-5, the V gene TRBV7-6; tentatively, D is TRBD2 (5 bases). This CDR3 is built from 14 residues. Trimming pared 0 bases from V and 5 bases from J, leaving 10 bases between. The germline gives CDR1 SGHVS, CDR2 FNYEAQ. The CDR3 here is CASSLAYGEETQYF. DNA of the CDR3: TGTGCCAGCAGCTTAGCTTACGGGGAGGAGACCCAGTACTTC.

This clone was detected once. The V gene is TRBV19, the J gene TRBJ1-3, with 7 bases that match TRBD1. This CDR3 spans 18 amino acids. CDR1 is LNHDA and CDR2 is SQIVND in the germline V gene (reference sequence). V trimming: 7 bases; J trimming: 4 bases; junction bases outside the gene matches: 19. CDR3 DNA: TGTGCCAGTACCTCTCGACGATCGGGACAGATGTTGGGAAACACCATATATTTT. This codes for CASTSRRSGQMLGNTIYF.

The V gene is TRBV19, the J gene TRBJ1-6; the D gene is possibly TRBD1 (6 bases). V lost 3 bases, J lost 14 bases, and 11 bases lay in between. In germline, CDR1 is LNHDA, CDR2 SQIVND (reference sequence). There are 12 residues in the CDR3. The CDR3 nucleotides read TGTGCCAGTAGTATCCAGCAGGGGACCCTCCACTTT. Its protein is CASSIQQGTLHF.

The J gene is TRBJ1-5, the V gene TRBV28; tentative D call: TRBD1 (5 bases). The germline CDR1 and CDR2 sequences are MDHEN and SYDVKM. The CDR3 length is 17 residues. The V end lost 2 bases, the J end lost 5 bases, and 19 bases lay between the germline ends. CDR3 coding DNA: TGTGCCAGCAGTTTAGGGGGAACCGGGACCCTTTATCAGCCCCAGCATTTT. The encoded protein is CASSLGGTGTLYQPQHF.

V gene TRBV5-6 combines with J gene TRBJ1-1, with 7 bases that match TRBD1. This CDR3 has 17 amino acids. Germline V gene lookup returns CDR1 SGHDT and CDR2 YYEEEE. V was pared by 4 bases and J by 5 bases, with 17 bases of the junction left unmatched. Here the CDR3 reads CASSPPPQTGRRTEAFF. The CDR3 coding sequence is TGTGCCAGCAGCCCCCCCCCTCAGACAGGGCGAAGGACTGAAGCTTTCTTT.